The source of this T cell receptor beta chain is a study of monozygotic twins with inflammatory bowel disease. Germline assignment: CDR1 SGHVS and CDR2 FNYEAQ. The CDR3 consists of 18 residues. With regard to this clonotype: The antigen is undetermined.

Using TCRalpha and TCRbeta cDNA, the researchers carried out two nested PCRs that lasted roughly 16 and 10 cycles. TCRdb processed the 5' RACE reads again and assigns one entry to each CDR3 protein, with no DNA. Its table lists some 170,000 distinct CDR3 sequences. Points from the study as a whole: Relative to healthy twins, IBD patients had fewer clonotypes in common with others, a gap that was especially apparent with disease activity.

Material for sequencing was blood. The sequence came from a human donor with ulcerative colitis or Crohn's disease, or a healthy co-twin of an affected twin (not recorded which). The chain couples TRBV7-6 to TRBJ2-6; the TRBD1 assignment by TCRdb is unverifiable without DNA. The CDR3 sequence is CASSLVAGGISGANVLTF.